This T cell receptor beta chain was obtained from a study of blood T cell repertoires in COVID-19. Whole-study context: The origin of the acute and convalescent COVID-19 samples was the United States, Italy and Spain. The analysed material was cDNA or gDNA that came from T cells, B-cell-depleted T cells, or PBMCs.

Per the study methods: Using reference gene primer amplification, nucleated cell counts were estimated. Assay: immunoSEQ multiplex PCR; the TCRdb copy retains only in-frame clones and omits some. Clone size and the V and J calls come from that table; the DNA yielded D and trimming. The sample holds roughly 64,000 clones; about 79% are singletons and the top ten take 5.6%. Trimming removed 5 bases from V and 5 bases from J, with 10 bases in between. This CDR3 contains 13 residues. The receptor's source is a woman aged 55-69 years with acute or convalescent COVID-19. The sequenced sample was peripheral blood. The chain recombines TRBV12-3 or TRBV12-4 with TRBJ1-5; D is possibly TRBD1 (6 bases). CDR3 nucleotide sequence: TGTGCCAGCAGTGGACAGCCCCATCAGCCCCAGCATTTT. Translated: CASSGQPHQPQHF.